This T cell receptor (beta chain) is from a study of blood T cell repertoires in COVID-19. Study background: COVID-19 samples collected from the United States, Italy and Spain covered acute and convalescent phases.

The CDR3 sequence is 11 residues long. Trimming at V came to 5 bases and at J to 7 bases, leaving 5 bases not matched to a gene. Germline CDR1 is DFQATT and CDR2 is SNEGSKA (reference sequence). Original processing notes: Scientists estimated how many nucleated cells there were by amplifying reference gene primers. The repertoire was sequenced with immunoSEQ multiplex PCR; TCRdb's copy has only in-frame clones and lacks some. The V and J calls and clone size are taken from that table; D and trimming were inferred from the DNA. This sample has 250,000 to 350,000 clones, with approximately 84% found just once. A Seattle source enrolled patients during active infection and followed them longitudinally.

Sequencing used peripheral blood. This sequence was found in a human donor with COVID-19, enrolled during active disease. The donor label of this sample is uncertain. The chain links TRBV20-1 to TRBJ2-7, with 7 bases identical to TRBD1. The CDR3 loop is CSARQGDEQYF. CDR3 nucleotide sequence: TGCAGTGCTCGACAGGGAGATGAGCAGTACTTC.